The next 21 T cell receptor beta chains were all read from a single sample in a study of blood T cell repertoires in COVID-19. Some clones are missing from TCRdb's copy, which holds only in-frame ones; the method was immunoSEQ multiplex PCR. The sample consists of 50,000 to 65,000 clones, more than 75% of them appearing once. The sequenced material came from peripheral blood. The source is a man in his 70s with acute or convalescent COVID-19.

This sequence joins TRBV3-1 (or the pseudogene TRBV3-2) and TRBJ1-1; D unresolved. The CDR3 runs 12 residues. Germline assignment: CDR1 LGHDT and CDR2 YNNKEL (reference sequence). The V gene lost 1 base and the J gene lost 10 bases, with 10 bases spanning the gap. CDR3 loop: CASSQGQRGAFF. The CDR3 coding sequence is TGTGCCAGCAGCCAAGGGCAACGAGGAGCTTTCTTT.

J is TRBJ1-2 and V is TRBV18, with D maybe TRBD1 (6 bases). Looked up from germline, CDR1 is KGHSH and CDR2 is LQKENI. Trimming took off 2 bases at V and 4 bases at J, with 8 bases between the two ends. This CDR3 comprises 13 residues. The CDR3 coding sequence is TGTGCCAGCTCACCAGGACAGTCCTATGGCTACACCTTC. The encoded protein is CASSPGQSYGYTF.

The chain couples TRBV24-1 to TRBJ2-7, with D tentatively TRBD1 (5 bases). Trimming removed 5 bases at V and 6 bases at J, with 13 bases between. This CDR3 region has 13 residues. Germline V gene sequence: CDR1 KGHDR, CDR2 SFDVKD. DNA for the CDR3: TGTGCCACCAGTGCGACAGCCTGGGGCGAGCAGTACTTC. Its translation: CATSATAWGEQYF.

The J gene is TRBJ2-3, the V gene TRBV24-1; 8 positions agree with TRBD2. The CDR3 consists of 17 residues. Germline V gene lookup returns CDR1 KGHDR and CDR2 SFDVKD. V shed 0 bases and J 2 bases; nucleotides not matched to a gene: 6. Here the CDR3 reads CATSDLGNSGTTDTQYF. DNA for the CDR3: TGTGCCACCAGTGATTTGGGGAATAGCGGGACCACAGATACGCAGTATTTT.

The rearrangement joins TRBV28 to TRBJ2-1; D may be TRBD2 (5 bases). This CDR3 has 11 residues. V gave up 8 bases and J gave up 9 bases, with 11 bases separating them. Germline V lookup: CDR1 MDHEN, CDR2 SYDVKM. As DNA, the CDR3 is TGTGCCAGCCTGGAAGAGGGTGAGCAGTTCTTC. Translating gives CASLEEGEQFF.

This clone has only one observation. The chain has TRBV4-1 and TRBJ2-5, with 9 bases identical to TRBD2. V gave up 1 base and J gave up 5 bases; unmatched junction bases: 8. The germline V gene encodes CDR1 MGHRA and CDR2 YSYEKL. The CDR3 is 16 amino acids. The CDR3 loop reads CASSQGLGAGGETQYF. The CDR3 nucleotides read TGCGCCAGCAGCCAAGGGCTCGGGGCGGGGGGGGAGACCCAGTACTTC.

The chain carries TRBV2 and TRBJ1-5, with 8 bases aligning to TRBD1. CDR1 SNHLY and CDR2 FYNNEI come from the germline V gene. V shed 7 bases and J 6 bases; nucleotides not matched to a gene: 5. The CDR3 is made up of 13 amino acids. This CDR3 is CASKDREGQPQHF. As DNA, the CDR3 is TGTGCCAGCAAGGACAGGGAAGGTCAGCCCCAGCATTTT.

This sequence joins TRBV19 and TRBJ1-5, with 7 bases lining up with TRBD1. With 3 bases clipped from V and 0 bases from J, the junction kept 5 bases outside the gene matches. Germline assignment: CDR1 LNHDA and CDR2 SQIVND (reference sequence). The CDR3 loop spans 16 amino acids. The CDR3 region has the DNA TGTGCCAGTAGTATCCCGACAGGGACTAGCAATCAGCCCCAGCATTTT. This codes for CASSIPTGTSNQPQHF.

J is TRBJ2-3 and V is TRBV12-3 or TRBV12-4; 8 bases map to TRBD2. With 3 bases clipped from V and 11 bases from J, the junction kept 4 bases outside the gene matches. This CDR3 comprises 12 residues. CDR3 sequence (DNA): TGTGCCAGCAGTTTCCCCGGGGGGGTGCAGTATTTT. Protein product: CASSFPGGVQYF.

The chain recombines TRBV5-6 with TRBJ1-1; D is undetermined. CDR1 and CDR2 (germline): SGHDT, YYEEEE. Between the trimmed V and J ends, which lost 1 base and 0 bases, there was a span of 4 bases. CDR3 length: 13 amino acids. CDR3 residues: CASSLLLNTEAFF. CDR3 nucleotide sequence: TGTGCCAGCAGCTTGCTCTTGAACACTGAAGCTTTCTTT. The full variable domain, rest sourced from reference TRBV5-6 and TRBJ1-1, is DAGVTQSPTHLIKTRGQQVTLRCSPKSGHDTVSWYQQALGQGPQFIFQYYEEEERQRGNFPDRFSGHQFPNYSSELNVNALLLGDSALYLCASSLLLNTEAFFGQGTRLTVV.

This chain connects TRBV7-8 to TRBJ2-7, with 9 bases aligning to TRBD2. CDR3 length equals 16 residues. Germline assignment: CDR1 SGHVS and CDR2 FQNEAQ. V lost 4 bases and J lost 2; bases outside the gene matches: 9. The CDR3 sequence is CASSSTQTSGAYEQYF. The CDR3 DNA follows: TGTGCCAGCAGCTCAACCCAGACTAGCGGTGCCTACGAGCAGTACTTC.

This sequence joins TRBV28 and TRBJ1-6; maybe TRBD1 (6 bases). CDR3 length equals 17 residues. The germline V gene has CDR1 MDHEN and CDR2 SYDVKM. Trimming removed 6 bases at V and 5 bases at J, with 20 bases between. CDR3 region: CASSPIGGGFNNSPLHF. DNA of the CDR3: TGTGCCAGCAGCCCAATCGGCGGGGGCTTTAATAATTCACCCCTCCACTTT.

This clone was detected once. This chain uses TRBV30 with TRBJ1-5; perhaps TRBD1 as D (5 bases). The CDR3 length is 13 residues. From germline, CDR1 is GTSNPN and CDR2 SVGIG (reference sequence). V shed 4 bases and J shed 5 bases, with 12 bases lying between them. CDR3 in amino acids: CAWNRGTDQPQHF. CDR3 nucleotides: TGTGCCTGGAATCGGGGGACCGATCAGCCCCAGCATTTT. Supplemented by reference TRBV30 and TRBJ1-5, the full variable domain reads SQTIHQWPATLVQPVGSPLSLECTVEGTSNPNLYWYRQAAGRGLQLLFYSVGIGQISSEVPQNLSASRPQDRQFILSSKKLLLSDSGFYLCAWNRGTDQPQHFGDGTRLSIL.

V gene TRBV29-1 combines with J gene TRBJ1-2, with 10 bases that match TRBD1. Unmatched junction bases numbered 4, after V lost 6 bases and J lost 6 bases. This CDR3 is built from 12 residues. The germline V gene has CDR1 SQVTM and CDR2 ANQGSEA. CDR3 in DNA: TGCAGCGTCGCCGGGACAGGGGATGGCTACACCTTC. Residues: CSVAGTGDGYTF.

The chain links TRBV5-1 to TRBJ2-3; maybe TRBD2 (6 bases). Germline V CDR1 and CDR2: SGHRS, YFSETQ. The CDR3 totals 12 residues. V lost 3 bases, J lost 6 bases, and 8 bases lay in between. In nucleotides, the CDR3 is TGCGCCAGCAGCTCCGGGACTGATACGCAGTATTTT. It specifies CASSSGTDTQYF.

The chain carries TRBV20-1 and TRBJ1-2; TRBD1 is a possible D gene (5 bases). Germline V gene data show CDR1 as DFQATT and CDR2 as SNEGSKA (reference sequence). V shed 5 bases and J shed 8 bases, with 12 bases lying between them. The CDR3 contains 11 residues. In nucleotides, the CDR3 is TGCAGTGCTCTTGGGGCGAGGGGCTACACCTTC. Encoded protein: CSALGARGYTF.

Here the CDR3 DNA reads TGTGCCAGCAGCTTGGGGTTCAGGGTGGGAGCTTTCTTT. Translated: CASSLGFRVGAFF. V is TRBV5-6 and J is TRBJ1-1; D might be TRBD1 (5 bases). The CDR3 totals 13 residues. Germline V gene lookup returns CDR1 SGHDT and CDR2 YYEEEE. The V and J ends lost 0 bases and 10 bases respectively, with 13 bases between them.

This clone came up a few times. V gene TRBV3-1 (or the pseudogene TRBV3-2) combines with J gene TRBJ1-6, with D possibly TRBD1 on 6 matching bases. Between the trimmed V and J ends, which lost 7 bases and 7 bases, there was a span of 17 bases. Germline V lookup: CDR1 LGHDT, CDR2 YNNKEL (reference sequence). This CDR3 has 15 residues. The CDR3 loop is CASKLTGLGNSPLHF. Written as DNA, the CDR3 is TGTGCCAGCAAATTAACAGGGCTTGGGAATTCACCCCTCCACTTT.

The gene calls are TRBV29-1 and TRBJ2-5; D not resolved. V lost 7 bases to trimming and J lost 2 bases, with 5 bases between them. The CDR3 sequence is 10 residues long. Looked up from germline, CDR1 is SQVTM and CDR2 is ANQGSEA. The CDR3 region is CSAFQETQYF. CDR3 coding DNA: TGCAGCGCCTTTCAAGAGACCCAGTACTTC.

The CDR3 loop is CAWSVPGNQPAFF. DNA for the CDR3: TGTGCCTGGAGTGTACCGGGAAACCAACCAGCTTTCTTT. This sequence joins TRBV30 and TRBJ1-1; D gene ambiguous. Germline V gene sequence: CDR1 GTSNPN, CDR2 SVGIG (reference sequence). With 0 bases removed from V and 10 bases from J, the gap between germline ends came to 15 bases. The CDR3 spans 13 residues.

The gene calls are TRBV7-8 and TRBJ1-3; D gene ambiguous. Looked up from germline, CDR1 is SGHVS and CDR2 is FQNEAQ. The CDR3 runs to 14 residues. Trimming shortened V by 5 bases and J by 0 bases, and 8 bases separated the two germline ends. CDR3 sequence (DNA): TGTGCCAGCAGCCCGGTGGTCTCTGGAAACACCATATATTTT. This sequence encodes CASSPVVSGNTIYF.